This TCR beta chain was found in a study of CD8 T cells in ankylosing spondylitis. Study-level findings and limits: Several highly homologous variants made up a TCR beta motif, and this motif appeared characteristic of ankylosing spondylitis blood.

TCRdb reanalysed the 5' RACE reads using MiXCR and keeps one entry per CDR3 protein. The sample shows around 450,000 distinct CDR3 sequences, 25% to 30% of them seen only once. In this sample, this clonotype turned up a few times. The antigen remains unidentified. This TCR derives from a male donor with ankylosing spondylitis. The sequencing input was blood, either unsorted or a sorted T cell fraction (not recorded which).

CDR3 sequence reads: CASSEMTRPEKLFF. In DNA, the CDR3 is TGTGCCAGCAGCGAAATGACACGGCCTGAAAAACTGTTTTTT. The V and J genes are TRBV25-1 and TRBJ1-4; no reliable D call. CDR1 and CDR2 from the germline V gene are MGHDK and SYGVNS. The CDR3 runs 14 residues. Trimming removed 6 bases at V and 7 bases at J, with 15 bases between.